This TCR beta chain derives from a study of T cell responses to AZD1222 COVID-19 vaccine. Whole-study results and caveats: Nearly half of spike-specific TCRs reportedly target unmutated variant regions. Clonal diversity may have been underestimated in mostly white British donors. Only 5 or 6 individuals given AZD1222 were seropositive at baseline.

Second doses at about 4 or about 12 weeks were pooled. Note on this clone: The antigen is unknown.

Only in-frame clones appear in the TCRdb table, and some are missing; sequencing was by immunoSEQ multiplex PCR. The table shows some 100,000 clones, with 86% occurring only once. This CDR3 contains 13 residues. CDR1 and CDR2 from the germline V gene are MNHEY and SVGAGI. V was shortened by 2 bases and J by 4 bases, with 6 bases between the two germline ends. This specimen was peripheral blood, taken 28 days after the second AZD1222 dose. This chain connects TRBV6-5 to TRBJ1-5; D not certain. The clonotype originates from an adult who received the AZD1222 COVID-19 vaccine. CDR3 sequence reads: CASSYDRNQPQHF. In DNA form, the CDR3 reads TGTGCCAGCAGTTACGACCGTAATCAGCCCCAGCATTTT.